Presented here are 14 T cell receptor beta chains from one specimen sequenced in a study of technical replicates of blood from a handful of donors. Measured with immunoSEQ multiplex PCR; TCRdb has only the in-frame clones, and not every one. The sample carries about 49,000 clones, 80% to 95% recorded once. The sequencing sample was made of PBMCs. The receptors derive from a human donor in good health. Some clones in this sample may be carry-over from other donors' samples.

The CDR3 DNA reads TGTGCCAGCAGCTACAGGGGAGGAAGCGCTTTCTTT. As protein: CASSYRGGSAFF. V and J are TRBV6-5 and TRBJ1-1; TRBD1 matches 7 bases. The V and J ends lost 6 bases and 11 bases, in that order; junction bases with no gene match: 9. CDR1 is MNHEY and CDR2 is SVGAGI in the germline V gene. The CDR3 is made up of 12 amino acids.

The rearrangement uses TRBV7-7 and TRBJ2-2; 7 bases are shared with TRBD1. The CDR3 runs 15 residues. J lost 5 bases, V lost 5 bases, and 8 bases had no gene match. Germline V lookup: CDR1 SSHAT, CDR2 FNYEAQ (reference sequence). CDR3 DNA: TGTGCCAGCAGCCCCACAGGGGCAGGAACCGGGGAGCTGTTTTTT. It is translated as CASSPTGAGTGELFF. The full variable domain, with the rest looked up from reference TRBV7-7 and TRBJ2-2, is GAGVSQSPRYKVTKRGQDVTLRCDPISSHATLYWYQQALGQGPEFLTYFNYEAQPDKSGLPSDRFSAERPEGSISTLTIQRTEQRDSAMYRCASSPTGAGTGELFFGEGSRLTVL.

The gene calls are TRBV7-9 and TRBJ1-2; TRBD1 matches at 12 bases. The length of the CDR3 is 18 residues. The germline CDR1 and CDR2 sequences are SEHNR and FQNEAQ (reference sequence). V trimming: 5 bases; J trimming: 2 bases; junction bases outside the gene matches: 12. The CDR3 nucleotides are TGTGCCAGCAGCCCCCCGGGACAGGGGGCGAGTGGGAACTATGGCTACACCTTC. Protein product: CASSPPGQGASGNYGYTF.

The gene calls are TRBV7-3 and TRBJ2-1, with 9 bases matching TRBD1. Germline loops: CDR1 SGHTA, CDR2 FQGTGA. The CDR3 is 15 amino acids. Losses at the gene ends were 1 base for V and 13 bases for J; bases not matched to a gene: 11. Here the CDR3 DNA reads TGTGCCAGCAGCTTAATGGGGACAGGGAGGGGGGAACAGTTCTTC. This gives the protein CASSLMGTGRGEQFF.

The rearrangement uses TRBV9 and TRBJ2-1; maybe TRBD1 (5 bases). Trimming stripped 4 bases from V and 8 bases from J, with 16 bases between. The CDR3 covers 14 residues. Germline CDR1 and CDR2: SGDLS and YYNGEE. The CDR3, as DNA: TGTGCCAGCAGCAGGGGTGGATCTAACGATGAGCAGTTCTTC. Amino acids: CASSRGGSNDEQFF.

The count of this clone is one. The chain couples TRBV11-2 to TRBJ1-2, with unresolved D. Germline CDR1 and CDR2: SGHAT and FQNNGV. The CDR3 runs 12 residues. V gave up 0 bases and J gave up 7 bases, with 6 bases separating them. For the CDR3, the DNA is TGTGCCAGCAGCTTAGATCGGGGTGGCTACACCTTC. The encoded protein is CASSLDRGGYTF.

V is TRBV5-8 and J is TRBJ1-1, with D tentatively TRBD1 (5 bases). Germline CDR1 is SGHTS and CDR2 is YDEGEE. The CDR3 totals 15 residues. Trimming pared 2 bases from V and 7 bases from J, leaving 18 bases between. CDR3 nucleotide sequence: TGTGCCAGCAGCTTCGAGCCGGGACTCCATCTTGAAGCTTTCTTT. This encodes CASSFEPGLHLEAFF.

The chain is built from TRBV10-3 and TRBJ1-2, with D possibly matching TRBD1 (5 bases). V was pared by 2 bases and J by 6 bases, with 16 bases between. The V gene's germline CDR1 is ENHRY and CDR2 SYGVKD. This CDR3 comprises 15 residues. The CDR3 bases are TGTGCCATCAGTGAGGCCCATGGGGCTGGAGATGGCTACACCTTC. Protein product: CAISEAHGAGDGYTF.

The chain uses TRBV7-3 and TRBJ2-3; 14 bases are a match to TRBD2. V lost 4 bases and J lost 6; bases outside the gene matches: 3. CDR1 is SGHTA, CDR2 FQGTGA, per germline. The CDR3 length is 15 residues. In DNA, the CDR3 is TGTGCCAGCAGCTCCGGGACTAGCGGGAGTGATACGCAGTATTTT. Its translation is CASSSGTSGSDTQYF.

There are a few counts of this clone. V and J are TRBV5-1 and TRBJ2-1, with 15 bases aligning to TRBD2. Trimming at V came to 4 bases and at J to 5 bases, leaving 10 bases not matched to a gene. The CDR3 sequence is 18 residues long. CDR1 and CDR2 (germline): SGHRS, YFSETQ. The CDR3 DNA is TGCGCCAGCAGCGTGGGACTAGCGGGAGGAGTGTTGGACAATGAGCAGTTCTTC. Translating it yields CASSVGLAGGVLDNEQFF.

The table lists this clone with a few counts. The chain recombines TRBV7-6 with TRBJ2-7; 12 bases fit TRBD1. CDR1 and CDR2 from the germline V gene are SGHVS and FNYEAQ. This CDR3 comprises 17 residues. With 5 bases clipped from V and 4 bases from J, the junction kept 12 bases outside the gene matches. CDR3 nucleotide sequence: TGTGCCAGCAGCCCGGGGACAGGGGGCTTGCTGATGTACGAGCAGTACTTC. Protein: CASSPGTGGLLMYEQYF.

The chain uses TRBV4-2 and TRBJ2-3; tentative D call: TRBD2 (6 bases). With 7 bases removed from V and 4 bases from J, the gap between germline ends came to 6 bases. From germline, CDR1 is LGHNA and CDR2 YNFKEQ. This CDR3 comprises 11 residues. This CDR3 reads CASTGADTQYF. The CDR3 DNA is TGTGCCAGCACGGGGGCAGATACGCAGTATTTT.

This chain uses TRBV4-3 with TRBJ2-7; the match to TRBD1 covers 7 bases. CDR3 size: 15 residues. The germline CDR1 and CDR2 sequences are LGHNA and YSLEER. V trimming: 4 bases; J trimming: 1 base; junction bases outside the gene matches: 7. This CDR3 reads CASSRGQSDSYEQYF. The CDR3 nucleotides are TGCGCCAGCAGCCGGGGACAGAGCGATTCCTACGAGCAGTACTTC.

The rearrangement links TRBV5-1 to TRBJ2-5; D unresolved. The V gene's germline CDR1 is SGHRS and CDR2 YFSETQ. Trimming stripped 7 bases from V and 3 bases from J, with 13 bases between. The CDR3 has 13 residues. The CDR3 here is CASAVRSEETQYF. For the CDR3, the DNA is TGCGCCAGCGCTGTAAGGAGTGAAGAGACCCAGTACTTC.